This T cell receptor beta chain appears in the sequencing data of a study of human thymus T cells. Germline CDR1 MNHEY, CDR2 SVGAGI. V was cut by 2 bases and J by 2 bases, with 12 bases left in between. The CDR3 runs to 15 residues. The donors were infants in Finland with congenital heart defects, otherwise immunologically healthy. During surgery, about 0.45-1 mL peripheral blood was drawn from four of eight donors. Profiled with immunoSEQ multiplex PCR; TCRdb holds only in-frame clones, not every one. In the table there are about 46,000 clones, about 95% of which are singletons. In regard to this clone: Its antigen is still unknown.

Study-wide points: Thymic and blood repertoires appeared to carry a bias in their V and J gene usage.

The clonotype comes from a girl under three years old with a congenital heart defect but otherwise immunologically healthy. Input material: blood. The chain has TRBV6-5 and TRBJ1-1, with unresolved D. Written as DNA, the CDR3 is TGTGCCAGCAGTTACAAAGGGAGGGAAAACACTGAAGCTTTCTTT. It yields the protein CASSYKGRENTEAFF.